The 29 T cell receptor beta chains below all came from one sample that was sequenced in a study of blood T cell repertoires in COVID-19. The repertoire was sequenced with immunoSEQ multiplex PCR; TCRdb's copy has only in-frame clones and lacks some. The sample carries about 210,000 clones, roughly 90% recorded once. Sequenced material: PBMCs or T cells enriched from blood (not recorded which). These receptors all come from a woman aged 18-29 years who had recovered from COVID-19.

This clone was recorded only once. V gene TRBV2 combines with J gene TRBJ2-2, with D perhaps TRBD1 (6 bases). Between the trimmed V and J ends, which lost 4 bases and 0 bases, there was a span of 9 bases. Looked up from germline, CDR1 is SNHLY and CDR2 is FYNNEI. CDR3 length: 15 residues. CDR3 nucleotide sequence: TGTGCCAGCAGTGGGGACAACCCGAACACCGGGGAGCTGTTTTTT. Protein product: CASSGDNPNTGELFF. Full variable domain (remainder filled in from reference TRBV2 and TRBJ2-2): EPEVTQTPSHQVTQMGQEVILRCVPISNHLYFYWYRQILGQKVEFLVSFYNNEISEKSEIFDDQFSVERPDGSNFTLKIRSTKLEDSAMYFCASSGDNPNTGELFFGEGSRLTVL.

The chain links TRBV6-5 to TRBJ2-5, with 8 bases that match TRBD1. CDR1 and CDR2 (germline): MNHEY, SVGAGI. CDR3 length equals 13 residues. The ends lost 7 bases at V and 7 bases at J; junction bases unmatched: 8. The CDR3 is CASTLQGEGTQYF. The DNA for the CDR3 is TGTGCCAGCACCTTACAGGGGGAAGGGACCCAGTACTTC.

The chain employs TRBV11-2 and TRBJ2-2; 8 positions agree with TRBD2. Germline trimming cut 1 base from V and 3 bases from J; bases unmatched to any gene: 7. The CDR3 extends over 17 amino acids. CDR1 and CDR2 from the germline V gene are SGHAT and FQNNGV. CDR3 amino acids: CASSLVRAGAHTGELFF. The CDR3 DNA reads TGTGCCAGCAGCTTAGTAAGAGCGGGGGCGCACACCGGGGAGCTGTTTTTT.

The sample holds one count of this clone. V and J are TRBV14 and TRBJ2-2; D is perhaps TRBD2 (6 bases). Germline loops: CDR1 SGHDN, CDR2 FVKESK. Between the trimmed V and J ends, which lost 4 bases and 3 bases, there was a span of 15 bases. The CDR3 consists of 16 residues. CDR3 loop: CASSLTPGRYTGELFF. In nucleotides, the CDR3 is TGTGCCAGCAGCCTAACCCCCGGGAGATACACCGGGGAGCTGTTTTTT.

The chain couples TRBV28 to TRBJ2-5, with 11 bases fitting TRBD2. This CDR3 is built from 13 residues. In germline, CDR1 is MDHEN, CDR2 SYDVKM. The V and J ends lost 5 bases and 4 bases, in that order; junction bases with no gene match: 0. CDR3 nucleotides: TGTGCCAGCAGTCTAGCGGGGGGAGAGACCCAGTACTTC. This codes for CASSLAGGETQYF.

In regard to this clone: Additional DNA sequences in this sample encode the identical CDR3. The CDR3 sequence: CASSSGVGQPQHF. DNA of the CDR3: TGTGCCAGCAGCTCAGGGGTGGGGCAGCCCCAGCATTTT. This chain joins TRBV3-1 (or the pseudogene TRBV3-2) and TRBJ1-5; weak D call: TRBD1 (6 bases). Germline V gene lookup returns CDR1 LGHDT and CDR2 YNNKEL (reference sequence). The CDR3 is 13 residues long. V was trimmed by 5 bases and J by 7 bases, leaving 12 bases between them.

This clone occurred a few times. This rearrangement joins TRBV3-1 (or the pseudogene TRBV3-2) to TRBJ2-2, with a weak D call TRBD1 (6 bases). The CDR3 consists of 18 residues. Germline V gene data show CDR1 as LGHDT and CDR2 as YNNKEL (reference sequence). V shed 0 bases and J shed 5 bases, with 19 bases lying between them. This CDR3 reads CASSQDFAGAPPTGELFF. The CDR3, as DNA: TGTGCCAGCAGCCAAGATTTCGCAGGGGCGCCTCCAACCGGGGAGCTGTTTTTT.

The CDR3, as DNA: TGTGCCAGCAGTAACACAGGGGGCGGTCAGCCCCAGCATTTT. This encodes CASSNTGGGQPQHF. V usage is TRBV2 and J usage is TRBJ1-5; 9 bases agree with TRBD1. Losses at the gene ends were 5 bases for V and 6 bases for J; bases not matched to a gene: 5. CDR3 length: 14 residues. Looked up from germline, CDR1 is SNHLY and CDR2 is FYNNEI.

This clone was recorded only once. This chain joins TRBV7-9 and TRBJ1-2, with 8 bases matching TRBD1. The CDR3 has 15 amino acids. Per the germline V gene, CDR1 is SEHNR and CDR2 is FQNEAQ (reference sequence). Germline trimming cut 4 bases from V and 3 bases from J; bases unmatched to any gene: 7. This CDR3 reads CASSYPGGADYGYTF. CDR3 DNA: TGTGCCAGCAGCTATCCAGGGGGCGCAGACTATGGCTACACCTTC.

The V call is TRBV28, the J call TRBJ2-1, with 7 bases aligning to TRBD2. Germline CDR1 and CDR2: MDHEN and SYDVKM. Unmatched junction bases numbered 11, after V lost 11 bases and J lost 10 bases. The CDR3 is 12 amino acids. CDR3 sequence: CAAGDQVMEQFF. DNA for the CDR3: TGTGCCGCGGGGGATCAGGTGATGGAGCAGTTCTTC.

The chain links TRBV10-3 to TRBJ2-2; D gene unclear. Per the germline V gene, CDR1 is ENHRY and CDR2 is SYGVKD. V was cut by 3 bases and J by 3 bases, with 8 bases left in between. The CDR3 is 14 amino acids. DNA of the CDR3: TGTGCCATCAGTGAAAGACAAGACACCGGGGAGCTGTTTTTT. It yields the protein CAISERQDTGELFF.

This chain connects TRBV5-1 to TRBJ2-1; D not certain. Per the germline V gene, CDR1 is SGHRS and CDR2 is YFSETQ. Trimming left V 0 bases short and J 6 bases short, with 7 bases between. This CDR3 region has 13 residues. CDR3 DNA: TGCGCCAGCAGCTTGGCCGGTAGCAATGAGCAGTTCTTC. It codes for CASSLAGSNEQFF.

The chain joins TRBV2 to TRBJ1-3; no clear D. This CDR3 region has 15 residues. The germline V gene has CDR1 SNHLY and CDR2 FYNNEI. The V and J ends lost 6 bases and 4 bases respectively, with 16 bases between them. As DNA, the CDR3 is TGTGCCAGCAGAGAAACCGGAGGGTCCGGAAACACCATATATTTT. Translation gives CASRETGGSGNTIYF.

CDR3 coding DNA: TGTGCCATCAGTGAGTACGCGTACAGGACCGGGGAGCTGTTTTTT. This sequence encodes CAISEYAYRTGELFF. V usage is TRBV10-3 and J usage is TRBJ2-2, with a tentative D call TRBD1 (5 bases). The V gene lost 1 base and the J gene lost 5 bases, with 11 bases spanning the gap. Germline V gene data show CDR1 as ENHRY and CDR2 as SYGVKD. The CDR3 is 15 residues long.

The CDR3 reads CASSGGQGPQASPLHF. The DNA for the CDR3 is TGTGCCAGCAGTGGGGGGCAGGGACCCCAGGCTTCACCCCTCCACTTT. This rearrangement joins TRBV6-1 to TRBJ1-6; D possibly corresponds to TRBD1 (6 bases). The CDR3 spans 16 residues. V was shortened by 4 bases and J by 9 bases, with 19 bases between the two germline ends. CDR1 is MNHNS, CDR2 SASEGT, per germline.

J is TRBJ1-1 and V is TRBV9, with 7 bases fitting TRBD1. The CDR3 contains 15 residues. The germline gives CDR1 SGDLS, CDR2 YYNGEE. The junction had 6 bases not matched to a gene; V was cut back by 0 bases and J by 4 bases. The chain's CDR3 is CASSVGTGSGTEAFF. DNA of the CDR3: TGTGCCAGCAGCGTAGGGACAGGCTCGGGCACTGAAGCTTTCTTT. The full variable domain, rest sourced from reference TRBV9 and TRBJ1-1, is DSGVTQTPKHLITATGQRVTLRCSPRSGDLSVYWYQQSLDQGLQFLIQYYNGEERAKGNILERFSAQQFPDLHSELNLSSLELGDSALYFCASSVGTGSGTEAFFGQGTRLTVV.

For the CDR3, the DNA is TGTGCCAGCCGTGCCTTAGCCAAAAACATTCAGTACTTC. Translated, it gives CASRALAKNIQYF. V usage is TRBV2 and J usage is TRBJ2-4; the D is unclear. Trimming left V 8 bases short and J 0 bases short, with 8 bases between. This CDR3 has 13 residues. Per the germline V gene, CDR1 is SNHLY and CDR2 is FYNNEI.

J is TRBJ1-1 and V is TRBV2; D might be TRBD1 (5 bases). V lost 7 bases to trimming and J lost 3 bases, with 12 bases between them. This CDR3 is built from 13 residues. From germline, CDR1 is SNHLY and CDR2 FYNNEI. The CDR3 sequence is CASIPDSYTEAFF. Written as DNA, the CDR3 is TGTGCCAGCATTCCCGACAGTTACACTGAAGCTTTCTTT. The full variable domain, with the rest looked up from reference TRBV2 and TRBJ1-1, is EPEVTQTPSHQVTQMGQEVILRCVPISNHLYFYWYRQILGQKVEFLVSFYNNEISEKSEIFDDQFSVERPDGSNFTLKIRSTKLEDSAMYFCASIPDSYTEAFFGQGTRLTVV.

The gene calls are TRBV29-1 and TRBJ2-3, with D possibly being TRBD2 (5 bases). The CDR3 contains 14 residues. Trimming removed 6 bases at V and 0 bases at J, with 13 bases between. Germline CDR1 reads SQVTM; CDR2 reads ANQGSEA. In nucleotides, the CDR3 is TGCAGCGTCGCCGGGGTGGGGAGCACAGATACGCAGTATTTT. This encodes CSVAGVGSTDTQYF.

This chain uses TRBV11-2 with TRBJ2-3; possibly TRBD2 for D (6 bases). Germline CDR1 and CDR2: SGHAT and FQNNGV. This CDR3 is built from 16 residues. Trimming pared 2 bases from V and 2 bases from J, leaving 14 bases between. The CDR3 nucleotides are TGTGCCAGCAGCTTAAAGGGGCCTAGCGACACAGATACGCAGTATTTT. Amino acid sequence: CASSLKGPSDTDTQYF.

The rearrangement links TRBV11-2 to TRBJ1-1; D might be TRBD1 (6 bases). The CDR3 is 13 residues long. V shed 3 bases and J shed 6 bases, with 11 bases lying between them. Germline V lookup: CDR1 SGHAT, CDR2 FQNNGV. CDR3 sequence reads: CASSFFKGAEAFF. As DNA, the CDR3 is TGTGCCAGCAGCTTTTTTAAGGGGGCTGAAGCTTTCTTT.

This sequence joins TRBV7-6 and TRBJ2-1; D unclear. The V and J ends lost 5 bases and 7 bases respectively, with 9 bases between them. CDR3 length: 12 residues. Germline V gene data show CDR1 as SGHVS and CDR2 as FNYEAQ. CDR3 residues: CASSADKNEQFF. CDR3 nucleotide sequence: TGTGCCAGCAGCGCCGACAAAAATGAGCAGTTCTTC.

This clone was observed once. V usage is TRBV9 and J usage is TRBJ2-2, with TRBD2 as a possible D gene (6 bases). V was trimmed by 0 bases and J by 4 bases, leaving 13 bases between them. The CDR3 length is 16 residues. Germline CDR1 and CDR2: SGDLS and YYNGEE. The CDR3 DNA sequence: TGTGCCAGCAGCGTAGGGCTTGGCGGGGTCACCGGGGAGCTGTTTTTT. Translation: CASSVGLGGVTGELFF.

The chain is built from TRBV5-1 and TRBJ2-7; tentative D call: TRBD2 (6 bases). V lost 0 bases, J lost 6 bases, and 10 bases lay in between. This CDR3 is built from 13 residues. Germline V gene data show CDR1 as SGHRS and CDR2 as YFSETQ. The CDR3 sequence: CASSLVVGGEQYF. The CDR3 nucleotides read TGCGCCAGCAGCTTGGTAGTGGGGGGCGAGCAGTACTTC.

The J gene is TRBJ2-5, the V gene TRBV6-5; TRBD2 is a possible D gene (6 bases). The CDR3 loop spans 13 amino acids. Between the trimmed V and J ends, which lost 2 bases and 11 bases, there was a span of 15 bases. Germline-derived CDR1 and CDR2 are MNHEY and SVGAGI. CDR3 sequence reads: CASSYGVGGTQYF. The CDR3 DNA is TGTGCCAGCAGTTACGGGGTAGGAGGGACTCAGTACTTC.

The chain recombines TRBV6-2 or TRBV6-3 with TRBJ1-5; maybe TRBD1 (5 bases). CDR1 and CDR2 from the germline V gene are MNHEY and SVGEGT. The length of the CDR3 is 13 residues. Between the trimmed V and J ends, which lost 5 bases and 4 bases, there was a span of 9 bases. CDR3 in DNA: TGTGCCAGCAGTATTGGGGGGAATCAGCCCCAGCATTTT. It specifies CASSIGGNQPQHF.

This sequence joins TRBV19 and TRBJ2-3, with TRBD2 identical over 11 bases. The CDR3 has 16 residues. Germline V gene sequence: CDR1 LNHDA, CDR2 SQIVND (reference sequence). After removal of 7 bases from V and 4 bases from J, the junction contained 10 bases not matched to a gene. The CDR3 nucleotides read TGTGCCAGTACCTCGGGGACTAGCGGAAGGCCAGATACGCAGTATTTT. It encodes CASTSGTSGRPDTQYF.

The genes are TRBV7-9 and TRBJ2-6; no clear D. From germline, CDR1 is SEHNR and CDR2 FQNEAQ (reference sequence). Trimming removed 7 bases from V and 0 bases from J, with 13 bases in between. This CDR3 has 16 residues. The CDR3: CASTRTVSSGANVLTF. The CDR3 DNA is TGTGCCAGCACCCGAACCGTGAGCTCTGGGGCCAACGTCCTGACTTTC.

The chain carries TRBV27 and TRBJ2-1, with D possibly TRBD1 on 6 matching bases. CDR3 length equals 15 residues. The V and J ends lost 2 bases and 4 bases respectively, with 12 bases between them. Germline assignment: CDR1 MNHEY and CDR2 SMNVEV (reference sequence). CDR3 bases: TGTGCCAGCAGTTTAGGACAGATAAGGTACAATGAGCAGTTCTTC. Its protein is CASSLGQIRYNEQFF.